The 31 T cell receptor beta chains listed next were all sequenced from one sample in a study of T-cell reconstitution after alpha-beta-depleted transplantation in children. A TCRbeta library incorporating unique molecular identifiers was prepared. TCRdb analysed the PCR reads with MiXCR anew, one entry per CDR3 protein. The sample lists roughly 180,000 distinct CDR3 sequences, 11% occurring once. This specimen was PBMCs, taken before TCRalphabeta/CD19-depleted stem cell transplant. The source is a boy younger than 10 with acute myeloid leukemia, due to receive a stem cell transplant.

The chain is built from TRBV10-3 and TRBJ1-2; D is perhaps TRBD1 (6 bases). Per the germline V gene, CDR1 is ENHRY and CDR2 is SYGVKD. Between the trimmed V and J ends, which lost 6 bases and 1 base, there was a span of 24 bases. CDR3 size: 18 residues. The CDR3 DNA follows: TGTGCCATCAGAACCGACTCGACAGGAGGGAGAGTTAACTATGGCTACACCTTC. Protein sequence: CAIRTDSTGGRVNYGYTF.

The J gene is TRBJ2-1, the V gene TRBV9; the match to TRBD2 covers 10 bases. After removal of 3 bases from V and 5 bases from J, the junction contained 2 bases not matched to a gene. This CDR3 contains 14 residues. Looked up from germline, CDR1 is SGDLS and CDR2 is YYNGEE. In DNA, the CDR3 is TGTGCCAGCAGCGCTAGCGGGGGACACAATGAGCAGTTCTTC. This gives the protein CASSASGGHNEQFF.

The genes are TRBV13 and TRBJ1-2, with D hard to call. V shed 3 bases and J shed 8 bases, with 13 bases lying between them. Germline CDR1 is PRHDT and CDR2 is FYEKMQ (reference sequence). The CDR3 extends over 13 amino acids. Here the CDR3 reads CASSFGILCGYTF. DNA of the CDR3: TGTGCCAGCAGCTTCGGCATCCTCTGCGGCTACACCTTC.

This clonotype has ten or more counts. This sequence joins TRBV9 and TRBJ2-2; 7 bases align to TRBD2. CDR3 size: 16 residues. With V trimmed by 3 bases and J by 4 bases, 9 bases remained unmatched. Germline V gene data show CDR1 as SGDLS and CDR2 as YYNGEE. CDR3 coding DNA: TGTGCCAGCAGCGCGAGGACTAGGAGTTCCACCGGGGAGCTGTTTTTT. Its translation is CASSARTRSSTGELFF.

At least ten counts were recorded for this clonotype. The chain joins TRBV10-2 to TRBJ2-3; 7 nucleotides agree with TRBD1. The trim removed 5 bases at V and 0 bases at J, leaving 2 bases unmatched. CDR3 length: 14 residues. The germline CDR1 and CDR2 sequences are WSHSY and SAAADI. CDR3 region: CASSKGASTDTQYF. For the CDR3, the DNA is TGCGCCAGCAGTAAGGGGGCAAGCACAGATACGCAGTATTTT.

Many counts were recorded for this clonotype. The J gene is TRBJ2-3, the V gene TRBV3-1; D uncertain. Germline CDR1 reads LGHDT; CDR2 reads YNNKEL (reference sequence). There are 11 residues in the CDR3. V lost 4 bases to trimming and J lost 9 bases, with 8 bases between them. The CDR3 nucleotides read TGTGCCAGCAGCCTTAAGGGAACGCAGTATTTT. Translation: CASSLKGTQYF.

In this sample, this clonotype turned up many times. V is TRBV12-3 or TRBV12-4 and J is TRBJ1-3, with D hard to call. V lost 9 bases and J lost 1, with 19 bases in between. This CDR3 comprises 16 residues. CDR3 amino acids: CASTAAGARSGNTIYF. The CDR3, as DNA: TGTGCCAGTACTGCGGCGGGCGCCCGATCTGGAAACACCATATATTTT.

This clonotype was counted at least ten times. The J gene is TRBJ1-5, the V gene TRBV6-5; possibly TRBD1 for D (5 bases). Per germline, CDR1 MNHEY and CDR2 SVGAGI. The length of the CDR3 is 14 residues. Between the trimmed V and J ends, which lost 6 bases and 2 bases, there was a span of 11 bases. This CDR3 reads CASSYGAGNQPQHF. The CDR3 nucleotides are TGTGCCAGCAGCTATGGGGCTGGCAATCAGCCCCAGCATTTT.

This clonotype was counted ten times or more. The chain combines TRBV2 with TRBJ2-3, with D maybe TRBD2 (6 bases). V gave up 6 bases and J gave up 6 bases, with 19 bases separating them. This CDR3 is 15 amino acids long. Germline lookup yields CDR1 SNHLY and CDR2 FYNNEI. CDR3 DNA: TGTGCCAGCAGAGCCACTAGCTCTCCGGGGGATACGCAGTATTTT. Translation gives CASRATSSPGDTQYF.

This clonotype was counted many times. V gene TRBV10-3 combines with J gene TRBJ2-1, with 12 bases aligning to TRBD2. Germline V gene sequence: CDR1 ENHRY, CDR2 SYGVKD. The CDR3 has 19 residues. V shed 4 bases, J shed 4 bases, and the junction held 14 bases outside the gene matches. In nucleotides, the CDR3 is TGTGCCATCAGTGCAAGGACAGGGGCTGGACTAGCGGGGTACAATGAGCAGTTCTTC. Translation: CAISARTGAGLAGYNEQFF.

This clonotype occurred many times. This rearrangement joins TRBV2 to TRBJ1-5; D is perhaps TRBD1 (6 bases). Per the germline V gene, CDR1 is SNHLY and CDR2 is FYNNEI. This CDR3 contains 16 residues. Trimming left V 5 bases short and J 3 bases short, with 17 bases between. The DNA for the CDR3 is TGTGCCAGCAGTTGGGCAGGGGCCTGGGACAATCAGCCCCAGCATTTT. It translates to CASSWAGAWDNQPQHF.

About this clonotype: A much larger clone differs by one base, so this may be a read error. The gene calls are TRBV20-1 and TRBJ1-1, with TRBD1 matching 9 bases. In germline, CDR1 is DFQATT, CDR2 SNEGSKA (reference sequence). The CDR3 totals 15 residues. The DNA for the CDR3 is TGCTGTGCTAGATCGGTTGACAGGGGGATCGCTGAAGCTTTCTTT. Translated: CCARSVDRGIAEAFF.

The sample holds many counts of this clonotype. The chain joins TRBV29-1 to TRBJ2-7, with unresolved D. Germline-derived CDR1 and CDR2 are SQVTM and ANQGSEA. The CDR3 is 10 amino acids. The V gene lost 4 bases and the J gene lost 3 bases, with 4 bases spanning the gap. The CDR3 DNA is TGCAGCGTTGGTCGCTACGAGCAGTACTTC. Protein product: CSVGRYEQYF.

The sample holds many counts of this clonotype. The V and J genes are TRBV6-5 and TRBJ2-2, with D tentatively TRBD1 (5 bases). The V and J ends lost 0 bases and 6 bases respectively, with 11 bases between them. The CDR3 has 15 residues. Germline CDR1 and CDR2: MNHEY and SVGAGI. CDR3 nucleotide sequence: TGTGCCAGCAGTTACTCCCAGGGTCCGGCCGGGGAGCTGTTTTTT. Its protein is CASSYSQGPAGELFF.

A remark on this clonotype: It may be a read error: a sequence one base away is much more abundant. The chain is built from TRBV20-1 and TRBJ1-2; a weak D match, TRBD1 (5 bases). Germline CDR1 DFQATT, CDR2 SNEGSKA (reference sequence). CDR3 length: 15 residues. CDR3 residues: CSAGPRAGPNYGYPF. Here the CDR3 DNA reads TGCAGTGCTGGACCCAGGGCGGGACCTAACTATGGCTACCCCTTC.

This clonotype was recorded many times. The chain uses TRBV20-1 and TRBJ2-1; no definite D call. The ends were cut back, 0 bases at V and 3 bases at J, with 21 bases in the middle. The length of the CDR3 is 18 residues. CDR1 is DFQATT and CDR2 is SNEGSKA in the germline V gene (reference sequence). CDR3 sequence: CSARDTKAAARNYNEQFF. The CDR3 DNA is TGCAGTGCTAGAGATACGAAGGCGGCAGCGAGAAACTACAATGAGCAGTTCTTC.

The chain carries TRBV5-2 and TRBJ2-1; the table's D call TRBD1 went unverified against the DNA. TRBV5-2 is labeled a pseudogene. The CDR3 spans 14 residues. The CDR3 DNA reads as TGTGCCAGGGGCCCCGGGACCCTGGGGGATGAGCAGTTCTTC. It translates to CARGPGTLGDEQFF.

This clonotype was counted ten times or more. The chain has TRBV4-1 and TRBJ2-7; a weak D match, TRBD1 (5 bases). This CDR3 is 15 amino acids long. Germline V CDR1 and CDR2: MGHRA, YSYEKL. V was shortened by 0 bases and J by 4 bases, with 13 bases between the two germline ends. Here the CDR3 DNA reads TGCGCCAGCAGCCAAGAGGTGGGAAAGGGGTACGAGCAGTACTTC. It codes for CASSQEVGKGYEQYF.

The sample holds many counts of this clonotype. The V and J genes are TRBV5-4 and TRBJ2-1; D not resolved. Germline V CDR1 and CDR2: SGHNT, YYREEE (reference sequence). The germline V and J ends were trimmed by 2 bases and 2 bases, with 20 bases remaining between them. CDR3 length equals 18 residues. This CDR3 is CASSFVGGDALPYNEQFF. In nucleotides, the CDR3 is TGTGCCAGCAGCTTTGTTGGTGGAGATGCCCTTCCCTACAATGAGCAGTTCTTC.

This clonotype was recorded many times. This chain links TRBV5-1 with TRBJ1-2, with 10 bases identical to TRBD1. The CDR3 loop spans 14 amino acids. Germline CDR1 is SGHRS and CDR2 is YFSETQ. With 3 bases clipped from V and 7 bases from J, the junction kept 6 bases outside the gene matches. The CDR3 sequence is CASSSTGTGAGYTF. As DNA, the CDR3 is TGCGCCAGCAGCTCGACCGGGACAGGGGCTGGCTACACCTTC. The full variable domain, completed using reference TRBV5-1 and TRBJ1-2, is KAGVTQTPRYLIKTRGQQVTLSCSPISGHRSVSWYQQTPGQGLQFLFEYFSETQRNKGNFPGRFSGRQFSNSRSEMNVSTLELGDSALYLCASSSTGTGAGYTFGSGTRLTVV.

The chain combines TRBV19 with TRBJ1-2; 9 nucleotides agree with TRBD1. The germline V gene has CDR1 LNHDA and CDR2 SQIVND (reference sequence). With V trimmed by 5 bases and J by 1 base, 14 bases remained unmatched. This CDR3 comprises 18 residues. In DNA, the CDR3 is TGTGCCAGTAGTGTGCCCGGGACAGGGACCTTCAATAACTATGGCTACACCTTC. It translates to CASSVPGTGTFNNYGYTF. Filled out from reference TRBV19 and TRBJ1-2, the complete variable domain reads DGGITQSPKYLFRKEGQNVTLSCEQNLNHDAMYWYRQDPGQGLRLIYYSQIVNDFQKGDIAEGYSVSREKKESFPLTVTSAQKNPTAFYLCASSVPGTGTFNNYGYTFGSGTRLTVV.

In this sample, this clonotype turned up many times. The rearrangement uses TRBV20-1 and TRBJ2-7; TRBD2 agrees at 8 bases. The CDR3 is made up of 13 amino acids. Germline values: CDR1 DFQATT, CDR2 SNEGSKA (reference sequence). V was pared by 1 base and J by 4 bases, with 3 bases of the junction left unmatched. In DNA form, the CDR3 reads TGCAGTGCTAGAGTAGCGGGACGTTACGAGCAGTACTTC. Its translation is CSARVAGRYEQYF.

This clonotype was recorded many times. The V and J genes are TRBV2 and TRBJ2-1; D could derive from TRBD1 or TRBD2 (5 bases each). CDR1 and CDR2 (germline): SNHLY, FYNNEI. The CDR3 runs 14 residues. Trimming cost V 7 bases and J 5 bases, with 15 bases left between them. This chain's CDR3 is CASKQGTADNEQFF. In DNA form, the CDR3 reads TGTGCCAGCAAGCAAGGGACCGCCGACAATGAGCAGTTCTTC.

This clonotype was observed many times. The rearrangement joins TRBV28 to TRBJ2-3; 14 bases are shared with TRBD2. The CDR3 has 15 amino acids. Trimming cost V 8 bases and J 6 bases; bases outside gene matches: 7. Germline CDR1 and CDR2: MDHEN and SYDVKM. CDR3 sequence: CASGRLAGGTDTQYF. The CDR3 coding sequence is TGTGCCAGCGGCCGACTAGCGGGAGGGACGGATACGCAGTATTTT. Supplemented by reference TRBV28 and TRBJ2-3, the full variable domain reads DVKVTQSSRYLVKRTGEKVFLECVQDMDHENMFWYRQDPGLGLRLIYFSYDVKMKEKGDIPEGYSVSREKKERFSLILESASTNQTSMYLCASGRLAGGTDTQYFGPGTRLTVL.

At least ten counts were recorded for this clonotype. The rearrangement joins TRBV7-3 to TRBJ2-1; 11 positions agree with TRBD2. Germline CDR1 reads SGHTA; CDR2 reads FQGTGA. Losses at the gene ends were 1 base for V and 8 bases for J; bases not matched to a gene: 4. This CDR3 region has 15 residues. The CDR3 here is CASSLSLAGGDEQFF. The CDR3 DNA sequence: TGTGCCAGCAGCTTAAGTTTAGCGGGAGGGGATGAGCAGTTCTTC.

This clonotype showed up many times. The chain couples TRBV10-3 to TRBJ2-7, with D perhaps matching TRBD1 or TRBD2 (5 bases each). The germline CDR1 and CDR2 sequences are ENHRY and SYGVKD. The CDR3 extends over 14 amino acids. Deletions cut 6 bases from V and 2 bases from J, with 14 bases between. In nucleotides, the CDR3 is TGTGCCATCAGCGAAACCGGGACCACCTACGAGCAGTACTTC. Residues: CAISETGTTYEQYF.

In its sample, this clonotype was seen many times. The CDR3 sequence is CAISTGTANTGELFF. In DNA form, the CDR3 reads TGTGCCATCTCGACCGGGACAGCGAACACCGGGGAGCTGTTTTTT. The chain has TRBV10-3 and TRBJ2-2, with 7 nucleotides matching TRBD1. Germline values: CDR1 ENHRY, CDR2 SYGVKD. Trimming at V came to 8 bases and at J to 0 bases, leaving 6 bases not matched to a gene. This CDR3 region has 15 residues.

This clonotype has ten or more counts. The rearrangement joins TRBV6-5 to TRBJ2-1; no clear D gene. Germline V gives CDR1 MNHEY, CDR2 SVGAGI. This CDR3 has 13 residues. Trimming left V 0 bases short and J 8 bases short, with 8 bases between. The CDR3 sequence is CASSYSAVHEQFF. CDR3 in DNA: TGTGCCAGCAGTTACTCCGCCGTGCATGAGCAGTTCTTC.

There are many counts of this clonotype. The chain joins TRBV20-1 to TRBJ1-1, with no clear D. The CDR3 has 13 residues. V was shortened by 6 bases and J by 1 base, with 12 bases between the two germline ends. The germline V gene encodes CDR1 DFQATT and CDR2 SNEGSKA (reference sequence). DNA of the CDR3: TGCAGTGCCCGGTTAGGGCAGAACACTGAAGCTTTCTTT. Its protein product is CSARLGQNTEAFF.

This clonotype has ten or more counts. The V and J genes are TRBV27 and TRBJ2-3; 12 bases are a match to TRBD2. With 5 bases clipped from V and 1 base from J, the junction kept 10 bases outside the gene matches. CDR3 size: 18 residues. Per the germline V gene, CDR1 is MNHEY and CDR2 is SMNVEV (reference sequence). CDR3 amino acids: CASSPRLAGGPGTDTQYF. CDR3 DNA: TGTGCCAGCAGTCCCCGGCTAGCGGGAGGGCCCGGCACAGATACGCAGTATTTT.

This clonotype was observed at least ten times. This chain links TRBV12-3 or TRBV12-4 with TRBJ2-2; D is uncertain. This CDR3 spans 12 amino acids. The ends were cut back, 6 bases at V and 2 bases at J, with 4 bases in the middle. The CDR3 loop is CASSINTGELFF. The CDR3 DNA reads TGTGCCAGCAGCATTAACACCGGGGAGCTGTTTTTT.